The clone carrying this T cell receptor beta chain occurred a few times. This entry is derived from a study of blood T cell repertoires in COVID-19. Overall study context: COVID-19 samples collected from the United States, Italy and Spain covered acute and convalescent phases. Sample material is recorded as cDNA or gDNA derived from T cells, B-cell-depleted T cells, or PBMCs.

In the study's own analysis: By means of reference gene primer amplification, nucleated cell counts were estimated. The repertoire was sequenced with immunoSEQ multiplex PCR; TCRdb's copy has only in-frame clones and lacks some. The DNA was the basis for D and trimming; V, J and clone size are from that table. The sample consists of about 80,000 clones, 82% of them appearing once. The CDR3 is 13 amino acids. The ends were cut back, 0 bases at V and 6 bases at J, with 8 bases in the middle. From germline, CDR1 is SGHRS and CDR2 YFSETQ. The sequence came from a human donor in a cohort sampled during active COVID-19. The V call is TRBV5-1, the J call TRBJ2-3, with D unresolved. The source material was peripheral blood. The CDR3 is CASSLGPVDTQYF. Written as DNA, the CDR3 is TGCGCCAGCAGCTTGGGGCCCGTGGATACGCAGTATTTT.